This TCR beta chain was retrieved from a study of T cells in tumors after PD-1 blockade. Study information: Prior checkpoint blockade, systemic immunosuppressant use, or anti-cancer therapy within 4 weeks excluded patients. Mean per blood sample: 113,528 templates (24,679-257,772), about 40,000 unique clonotypes.

Genomic DNA template from tumor biopsies or peripheral blood, 616 ng to 6,004 ng input. Sequencing used immunoSEQ multiplex PCR; TCRdb keeps in-frame clones, though not all of them. The sample gives more than 50,000 clones, less than 85% of which show up once; roughly 4.7% is in the top ten. This clone was detected only a few times. This CDR3 contains 13 residues. V was cut by 6 bases and J by 5 bases, with 14 bases left in between. This chain connects TRBV12-3 or TRBV12-4 to TRBJ2-7; D possibly uses TRBD1 or TRBD2 (5 bases each). Sequences were derived from PBMCs, sampled after anti-PD-1 treatment. This clonotype was obtained from a human donor with basal cell carcinoma. The CDR3 loop is CASRGTFKHEQYF. The CDR3, as DNA: TGTGCCAGCAGGGGGACCTTTAAGCACGAGCAGTACTTC.